This TCR beta chain was obtained from a study of T cell repertoires in cytomegalovirus infection. Study-level information: Both a matching HLA type and CMV infection were indicated by public TCR beta signatures.

The V end lost 0 bases, the J end lost 3 bases, and 8 bases lay between the germline ends. This CDR3 is built from 15 residues. Germline V CDR1 and CDR2: KGHDR, SFDVKD. Study-wide results and caveats: CMV carriers having the relevant HLA were flagged by cumulative public TCR beta family frequency. Ex vivo responses were dominated by HLA-C-restricted CMV-specific TCR beta clonotypes.

One entry per CDR3 protein results from TCRdb running MiXCR on the reads. Of fewer than 300,000 distinct CDR3 sequences in the sample, about 23% are singletons; the top ten hold around 14%. About this clonotype: Its antigen remains unidentified.

Input material: PBMCs. This chain uses TRBV24-1 with TRBJ2-1; TRBD1 might be the D (5 bases). The TCR comes from a human donor in good health (CMV status not recorded). Some clones in this sample may be carry-over from other donors' samples. For the CDR3, the DNA is TGTGCCACCAGTGATTTGCGACAGAACTACAATGAGCAGTTCTTC. Protein product: CATSDLRQNYNEQFF.